This TCR beta chain derives from a study of blood T cell repertoires in COVID-19. Study overall: Italy, Spain and the United States were the sources of the convalescent and acute COVID-19 samples. PBMCs, B-cell-depleted T cells, or T cells provided the cDNA or gDNA that made up the material.

Authors' data handling: Estimated nucleated cell counts came from reference gene primer amplification. The table came from immunoSEQ multiplex PCR; TCRdb's copy has only in-frame clones and leaves some out. The V and J calls and the clone size are those of that table, but D and trimming were determined from the DNA. The sample lists 45,000 to 55,000 clones, approximately 87% seen once, with roughly 5% in the top ten. CDR3 length: 11 amino acids. Germline V gene lookup returns CDR1 GTSNPN and CDR2 SVGIG (reference sequence). Deletions cut 0 bases from V and 6 bases from J, with 6 bases between. The sequenced sample consisted of peripheral blood. The sequence came from a human donor in a cohort sampled during active COVID-19. The genes are TRBV30 and TRBJ2-7; a weak D match, TRBD1 (6 bases). CDR3 DNA sequence: TGTGCCTGGAGTGTACAGGGCGAGCAGTACTTC. Translating gives CAWSVQGEQYF.